A selection of T cell receptor beta chains follows, all from one sample in a study of regulatory T cells in long-lasting Graves disease. TCRdb analysed the multiplex PCR reads with MiXCR anew, one entry per CDR3 protein. In the table there are 300,000 or so distinct CDR3 sequences, 20% of which are singletons. Source: peripheral blood mononuclear cells (PBMCs), taken when the disease was refractory, from a patient treated with antithyroid drugs. Receptors originate from a female donor with Graves disease. CDR3s include the opening cysteine and the closing phenylalanine or tryptophan. The order of the fields is V gene, J gene, D gene, clone size, CDR3 protein, CDR3 DNA. D genes are given only for firm matches. Size tells how often a clone was seen (once, few, many) or the class of an expanded clone, and some rows leave it out.

v_call: TRBV11-2
j_call: TRBJ1-2
d_call: TRBD1
clone_size: many
cdr3_aa: CASSRPGTDYGYTF
cdr3_nt: TGTGCCAGCAGCCGGCCCGGGACAGACTATGGCTACACCTTC

v_call: TRBV6-1
j_call: TRBJ2-2
d_call: NA
clone_size: many
cdr3_aa: CASWGQSNTGELFF
cdr3_nt: TGTGCCAGCTGGGGACAATCGAACACCGGGGAGCTGTTTTTT

v_call: TRBV5-5
j_call: TRBJ2-5
d_call: TRBD2
clone_size: NA
cdr3_aa: CASSRGGSQETQYF
cdr3_nt: TGTGCCAGCAGCCGCGGGGGTTCACAAGAGACCCAGTACTTC

v_call: TRBV10-3
j_call: TRBJ1-4
d_call: NA
clone_size: NA
cdr3_aa: CAISVTGPSQSRLFF
cdr3_nt: TGTGCCATCAGTGTAACGGGCCCTTCCCAGAGCAGACTGTTTTTT

v_call: TRBV7-8
j_call: TRBJ2-5
d_call: TRBD2
clone_size: few
cdr3_aa: CASRAGDRVGTQYF
cdr3_nt: TGTGCCAGCAGAGCGGGAGACCGAGTGGGGACCCAGTACTTC

v_call: TRBV5-1
j_call: TRBJ1-5
d_call: NA
clone_size: NA
cdr3_aa: CASSLDGGYQPQHF
cdr3_nt: TGCGCCAGCAGCTTGGATGGCGGGTATCAGCCCCAGCATTTT

v_call: TRBV20-1
j_call: TRBJ2-5
d_call: TRBD2
clone_size: NA
cdr3_aa: CSGTSWSETQYF
cdr3_nt: TGCAGTGGGACTAGTTGGTCAGAGACCCAGTACTTC

v_call: TRBV28
j_call: TRBJ1-1
d_call: NA
clone_size: many
cdr3_aa: CASMGAEAAVTEAFF
cdr3_nt: TGTGCCAGCATGGGAGCCGAGGCAGCGGTCACTGAAGCTTTCTTT

v_call: TRBV7-9
j_call: TRBJ1-1
d_call: NA
clone_size: few
cdr3_aa: CASSQELNTEAFF
cdr3_nt: TGTGCCAGCAGCCAGGAGCTGAACACTGAAGCTTTCTTT

v_call: TRBV11-3
j_call: TRBJ2-4
d_call: NA
clone_size: many
cdr3_aa: CASSPRKGTSAKNIQYF
cdr3_nt: TGTGCCAGCAGCCCGAGAAAGGGGACATCGGCCAAAAACATTCAGTACTTC

v_call: TRBV4-1
j_call: TRBJ1-2
d_call: NA
clone_size: few
cdr3_aa: CASRPNPGSYGYTF
cdr3_nt: TGCGCCAGCAGGCCCAATCCCGGTAGCTATGGCTACACCTTC

v_call: TRBV12-3/TRBV12-4
j_call: TRBJ1-6
d_call: NA
clone_size: many
cdr3_aa: CASSLLLNNSPLHF
cdr3_nt: TGTGCCAGCAGTTTACTCCTAAACAATTCACCCCTCCACTTT

v_call: TRBV20-1
j_call: TRBJ2-5
d_call: TRBD2
clone_size: NA
cdr3_aa: CSASRAGGPETQYF
cdr3_nt: TGCAGTGCTAGTCGCGCGGGGGGGCCAGAGACCCAGTACTTC

v_call: TRBV6-1
j_call: TRBJ1-1
d_call: NA
clone_size: few
cdr3_aa: CASLVRPTEAFF
cdr3_nt: TGTGCCAGTCTCGTCAGACCCACTGAAGCTTTCTTT

v_call: TRBV30
j_call: TRBJ2-5
d_call: NA
clone_size: many
cdr3_aa: CAWRWGETQYF
cdr3_nt: TGTGCCTGGAGATGGGGAGAGACCCAGTACTTC

v_call: TRBV6-5
j_call: TRBJ2-3
d_call: NA
clone_size: NA
cdr3_aa: CASSYSRYTDTQYF
cdr3_nt: TGTGCCAGCAGTTACTCCCGGTACACAGATACGCAGTATTTT

v_call: TRBV28
j_call: TRBJ1-2
d_call: TRBD1
clone_size: many
cdr3_aa: CASNQGAMTYGYTF
cdr3_nt: TGTGCCAGCAACCAGGGGGCTATGACCTATGGCTACACCTTC

v_call: TRBV12-3/TRBV12-4
j_call: TRBJ1-6
d_call: NA
clone_size: many
cdr3_aa: CASSFRRRRNSPLHF
cdr3_nt: TGTGCCAGCAGTTTTCGCAGGCGGCGGAATTCACCCCTCCACTTT